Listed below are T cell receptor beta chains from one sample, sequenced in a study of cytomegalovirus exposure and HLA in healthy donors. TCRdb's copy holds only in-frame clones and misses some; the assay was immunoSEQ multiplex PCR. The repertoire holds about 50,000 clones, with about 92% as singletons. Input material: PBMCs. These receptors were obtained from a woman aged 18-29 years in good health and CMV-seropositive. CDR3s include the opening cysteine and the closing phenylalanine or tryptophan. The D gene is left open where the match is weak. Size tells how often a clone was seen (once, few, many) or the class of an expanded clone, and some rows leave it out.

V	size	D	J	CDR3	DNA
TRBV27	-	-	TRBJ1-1	CASRGGDKIIEAFF	TGTGCCAGCAGGGGAGGGGACAAGATTATTGAAGCTTTCTTT
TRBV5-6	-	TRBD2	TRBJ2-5	CASSDQRGRETQYF	TGTGCCAGCAGCGACCAGCGGGGGCGGGAGACCCAGTACTTC
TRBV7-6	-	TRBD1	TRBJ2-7	CASSVDRVYEQYF	TGTGCCAGCAGCGTAGACAGGGTCTACGAGCAGTACTTC
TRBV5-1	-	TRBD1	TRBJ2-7	CASSGDRGLEQYF	TGCGCCAGCAGCGGGGACAGGGGGCTCGAGCAGTACTTC
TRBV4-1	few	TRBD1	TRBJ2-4	CASSPNSWTGWDIQYF	TGCGCCAGCAGCCCAAACTCATGGACAGGGTGGGACATTCAGTACTTC
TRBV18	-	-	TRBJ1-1	CASSPPGLIMNTEAFF	TGTGCCAGCTCACCCCCAGGGTTGATCATGAACACTGAAGCTTTCTTT
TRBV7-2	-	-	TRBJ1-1	CASSLVGNTEAFF	TGTGCCAGCAGCTTGGTGGGCAACACTGAAGCTTTCTTT
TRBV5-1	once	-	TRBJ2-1	CASSLGQYNEQFF	TGCGCCAGCAGCTTGGGACAGTACAATGAGCAGTTCTTC
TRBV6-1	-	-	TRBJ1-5	CASSDTNKYSNQPQHF	TGTGCCAGCAGTGATACAAATAAGTATAGCAATCAGCCCCAGCATTTT
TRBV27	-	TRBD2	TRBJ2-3	CASSPLLAGRADTQYF	TGTGCCAGCAGTCCACTACTAGCGGGGCGGGCAGATACGCAGTATTTT
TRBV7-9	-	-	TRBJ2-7	CASSLGTGKNYEQYF	TGTGCCAGCAGCTTAGGAACAGGGAAGAACTACGAGCAGTACTTC
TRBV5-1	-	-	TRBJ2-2	CASSSRSYTGELFF	TGCGCCAGCAGCTCCCGCAGTTACACCGGGGAGCTGTTTTTT
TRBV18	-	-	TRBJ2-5	CASAQGIGETQYF	TGTGCCAGCGCCCAGGGGATCGGAGAGACCCAGTACTTC
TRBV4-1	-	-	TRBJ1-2	CASSQAHSYGYTF	TGCGCCAGCAGCCAAGCGCACAGCTATGGCTACACCTTC
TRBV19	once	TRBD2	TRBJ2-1	CASNPGLAGGKDNEQFF	TGTGCCAGTAACCCGGGACTAGCGGGGGGGAAGGACAATGAGCAGTTCTTC